This T cell receptor (beta chain) came from a study of shared clonotypes between healthy human individuals. Profiled with immunoSEQ multiplex PCR; TCRdb holds only in-frame clones, not every one. The sample has 1,400,000 or so clones, just under 99% seen once. Study-level points and caveats: The study found approximately 5% of naive CD4 clonotypes shared across a handful of donors.

For this clone: The antigen remains unidentified.

The V segment lost 0 bases and the J segment 0 bases; nucleotides outside the gene matches: 9. The length of the CDR3 is 18 residues. Per the germline V gene, CDR1 is MGHRA and CDR2 is YSYEKL. This clonotype was obtained from a young man in good health. The sequenced sample consisted of naive CD4+ T cells sorted from blood. Subset given: CD45RA+ positively selected. The rearrangement links TRBV4-1 to TRBJ2-3; 7 bases match TRBD2. The DNA of the CDR3 is TGCGCCAGCAGCCAAGAAAACGCCCAGCGGGGTAGCACAGATACGCAGTATTTT. Translation: CASSQENAQRGSTDTQYF.